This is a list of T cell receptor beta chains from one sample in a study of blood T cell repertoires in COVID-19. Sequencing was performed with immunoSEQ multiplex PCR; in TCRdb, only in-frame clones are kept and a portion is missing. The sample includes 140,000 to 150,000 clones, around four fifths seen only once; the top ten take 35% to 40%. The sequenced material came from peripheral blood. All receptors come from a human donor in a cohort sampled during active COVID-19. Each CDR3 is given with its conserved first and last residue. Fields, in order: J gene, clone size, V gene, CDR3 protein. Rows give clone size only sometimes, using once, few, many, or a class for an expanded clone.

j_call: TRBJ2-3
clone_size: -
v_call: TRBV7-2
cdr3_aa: CASSTRLAGEADTQYF

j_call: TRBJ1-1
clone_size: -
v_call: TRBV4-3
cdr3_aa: CASSPGTANTEAFF

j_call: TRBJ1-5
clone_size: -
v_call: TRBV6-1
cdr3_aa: CASSESRGSNQPQHF

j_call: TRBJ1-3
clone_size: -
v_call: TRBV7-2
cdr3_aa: CASSLGGPPGNTIYF

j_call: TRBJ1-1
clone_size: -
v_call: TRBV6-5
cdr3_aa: CASSPNRDREAFF

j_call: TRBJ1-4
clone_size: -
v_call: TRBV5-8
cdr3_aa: CASSYWTAPNEKLFF

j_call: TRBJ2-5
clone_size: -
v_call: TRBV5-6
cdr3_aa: CASSPPHRGTQYF

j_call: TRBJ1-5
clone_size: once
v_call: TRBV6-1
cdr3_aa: CASSERGGVNQPQHF

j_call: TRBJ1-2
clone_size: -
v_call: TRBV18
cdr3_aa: CASSPQPGQGYGYTF

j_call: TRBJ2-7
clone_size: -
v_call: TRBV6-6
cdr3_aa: CASSYGGSGRYEQYF

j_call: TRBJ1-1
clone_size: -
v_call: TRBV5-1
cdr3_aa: CASKREGANTEAFF

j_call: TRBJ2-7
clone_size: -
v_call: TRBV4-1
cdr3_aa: CASSQVNGGEQYF

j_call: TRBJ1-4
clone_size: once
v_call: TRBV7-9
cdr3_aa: CASSLQGAGEKLFF

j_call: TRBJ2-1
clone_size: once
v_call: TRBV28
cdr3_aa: CASSTAGASGGAANEQFF

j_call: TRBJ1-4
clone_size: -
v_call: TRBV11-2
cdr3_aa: CASSLGDRGTNEKLFF

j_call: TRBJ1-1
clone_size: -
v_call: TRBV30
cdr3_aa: CAWSYTGGGTEAFF

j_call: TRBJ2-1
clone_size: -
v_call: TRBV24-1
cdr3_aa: CATSAPPGTGNDEQFF

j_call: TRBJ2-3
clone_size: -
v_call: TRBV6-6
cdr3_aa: CASSLLGTSGAQGTDTQYF

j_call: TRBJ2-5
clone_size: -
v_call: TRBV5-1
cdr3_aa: CASSLEIAGEETQYF

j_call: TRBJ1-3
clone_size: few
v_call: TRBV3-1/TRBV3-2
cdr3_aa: CASSQARRGRGNTIYF

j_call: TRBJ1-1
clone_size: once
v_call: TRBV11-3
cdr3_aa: CASSLEQGAKEAFF

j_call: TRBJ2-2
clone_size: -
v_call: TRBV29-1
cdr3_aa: CSSVGREDTGELFF

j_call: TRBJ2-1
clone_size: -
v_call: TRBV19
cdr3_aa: CASSILEGGEQFF

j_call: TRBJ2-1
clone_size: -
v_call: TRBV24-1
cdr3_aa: CATSDRIVEQGNEQFF

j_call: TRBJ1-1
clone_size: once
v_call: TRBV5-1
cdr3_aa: CASSSHPDGERTEAFF

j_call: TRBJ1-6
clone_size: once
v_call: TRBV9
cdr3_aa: CASSSKGANSPLHF

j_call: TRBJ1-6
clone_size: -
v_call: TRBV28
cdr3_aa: CASSPHRENSPLHF

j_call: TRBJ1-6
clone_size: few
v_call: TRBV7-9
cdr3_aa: CASSYTGDSPLHF

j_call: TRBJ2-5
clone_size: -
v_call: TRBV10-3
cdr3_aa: CAISDGREIGETQYF

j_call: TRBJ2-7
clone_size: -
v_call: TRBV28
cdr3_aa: CASHRDTTYEQYF

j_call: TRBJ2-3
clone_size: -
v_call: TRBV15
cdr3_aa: CATRDLFYADTQYF

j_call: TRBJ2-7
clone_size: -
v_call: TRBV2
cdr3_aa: CASSVAESPIVF

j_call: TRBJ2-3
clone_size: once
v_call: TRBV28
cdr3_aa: CASRVLGQGTDTQYF

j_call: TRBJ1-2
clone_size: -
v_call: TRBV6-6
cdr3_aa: CASRRGTGFGYTF

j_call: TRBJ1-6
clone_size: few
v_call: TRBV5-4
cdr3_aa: CATQENSPLHF

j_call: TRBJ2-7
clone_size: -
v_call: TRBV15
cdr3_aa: CATSRTYGAYEQYF

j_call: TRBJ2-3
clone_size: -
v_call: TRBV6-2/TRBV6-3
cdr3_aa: CASSYSEAGSTDTQYF

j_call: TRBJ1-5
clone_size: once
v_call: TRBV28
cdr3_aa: CASSPGTGIQPQHF

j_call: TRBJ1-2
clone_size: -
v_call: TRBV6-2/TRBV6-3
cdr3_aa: CASSYRGTGGYGYTF

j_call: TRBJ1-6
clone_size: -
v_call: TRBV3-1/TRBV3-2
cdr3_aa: CASSQDSGGFSPLHF

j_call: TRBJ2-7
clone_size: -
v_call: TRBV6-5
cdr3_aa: CASSVGQEFYEQYF

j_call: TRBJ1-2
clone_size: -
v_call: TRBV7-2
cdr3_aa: CASSPRDRAPNYGYTF

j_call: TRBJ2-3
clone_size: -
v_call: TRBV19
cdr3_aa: CASSMPGLTQYF

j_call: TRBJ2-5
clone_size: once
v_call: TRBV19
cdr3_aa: CASSNLASLQETQYF

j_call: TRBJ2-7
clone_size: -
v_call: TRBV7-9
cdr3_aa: CASSPLLGLYEQYF

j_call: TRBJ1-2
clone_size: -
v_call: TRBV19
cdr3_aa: CASRKGTGSSNYGYTF

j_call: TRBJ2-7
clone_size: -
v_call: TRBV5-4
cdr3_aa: CASSIDGGYEQYF

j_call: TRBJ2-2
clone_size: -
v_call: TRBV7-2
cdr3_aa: CASSLGTGAGELFF

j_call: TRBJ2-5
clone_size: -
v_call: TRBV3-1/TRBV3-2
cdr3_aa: CASRGALAGIGETQYF

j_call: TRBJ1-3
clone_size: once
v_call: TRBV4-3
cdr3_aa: CASSQVHATGSGNTIYF